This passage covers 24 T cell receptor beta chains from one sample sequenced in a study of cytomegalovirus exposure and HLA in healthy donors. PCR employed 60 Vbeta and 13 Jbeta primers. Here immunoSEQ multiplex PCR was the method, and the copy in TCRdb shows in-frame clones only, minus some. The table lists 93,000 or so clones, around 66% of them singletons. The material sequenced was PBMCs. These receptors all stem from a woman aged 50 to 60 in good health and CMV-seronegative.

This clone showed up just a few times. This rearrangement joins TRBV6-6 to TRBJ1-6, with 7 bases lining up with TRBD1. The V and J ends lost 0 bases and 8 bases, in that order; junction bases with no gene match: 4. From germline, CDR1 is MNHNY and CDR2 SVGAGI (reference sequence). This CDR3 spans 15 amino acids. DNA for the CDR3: TGTGCCAGCAGTTACTCGACAGGGACAGATTCACCCCTCCACTTT. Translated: CASSYSTGTDSPLHF.

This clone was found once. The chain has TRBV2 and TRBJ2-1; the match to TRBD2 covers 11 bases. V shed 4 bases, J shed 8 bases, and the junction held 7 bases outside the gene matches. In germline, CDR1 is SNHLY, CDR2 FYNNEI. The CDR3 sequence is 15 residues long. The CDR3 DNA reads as TGTGCCAGCAGTGCAAGGACTAGCGGGTCCCATGAGCAGTTCTTC. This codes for CASSARTSGSHEQFF.

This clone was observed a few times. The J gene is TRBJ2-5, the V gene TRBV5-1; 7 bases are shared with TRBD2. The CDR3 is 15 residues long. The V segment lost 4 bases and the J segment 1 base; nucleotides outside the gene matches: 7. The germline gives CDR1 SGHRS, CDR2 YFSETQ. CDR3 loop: CASSRLGGSQETQYF. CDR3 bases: TGCGCCAGCAGCCGCTTGGGGGGGTCCCAAGAGACCCAGTACTTC. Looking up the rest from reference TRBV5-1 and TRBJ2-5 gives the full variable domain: KAGVTQTPRYLIKTRGQQVTLSCSPISGHRSVSWYQQTPGQGLQFLFEYFSETQRNKGNFPGRFSGRQFSNSRSEMNVSTLELGDSALYLCASSRLGGSQETQYFGPGTRLLVL.

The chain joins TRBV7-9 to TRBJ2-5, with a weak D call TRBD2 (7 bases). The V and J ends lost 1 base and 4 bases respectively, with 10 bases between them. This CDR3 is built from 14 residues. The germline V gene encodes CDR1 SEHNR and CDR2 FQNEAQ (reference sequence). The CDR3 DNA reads TGTGCCAGCAGCTTAGGCGGGGGCCGAGAGACCCAGTACTTC. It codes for CASSLGGGRETQYF.

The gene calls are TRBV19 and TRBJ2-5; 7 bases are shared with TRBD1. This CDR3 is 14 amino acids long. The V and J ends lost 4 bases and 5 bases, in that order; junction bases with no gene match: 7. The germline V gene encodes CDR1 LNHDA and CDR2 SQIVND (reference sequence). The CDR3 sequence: CASSKGTAAETQYF. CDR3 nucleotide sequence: TGTGCCAGTAGTAAGGGGACAGCGGCGGAGACCCAGTACTTC.

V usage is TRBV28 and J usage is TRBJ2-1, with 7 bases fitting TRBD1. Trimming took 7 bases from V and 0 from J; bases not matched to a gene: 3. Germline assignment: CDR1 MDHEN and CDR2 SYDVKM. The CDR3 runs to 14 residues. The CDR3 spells CASKGADSYNEQFF. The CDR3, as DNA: TGTGCCAGCAAGGGGGCTGACTCCTACAATGAGCAGTTCTTC.

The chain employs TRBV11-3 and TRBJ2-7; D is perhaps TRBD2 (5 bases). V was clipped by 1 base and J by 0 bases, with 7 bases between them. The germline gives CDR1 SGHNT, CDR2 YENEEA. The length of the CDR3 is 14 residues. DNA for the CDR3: TGTGCCAGCAGCTTAGTAGCGAACTCCTACGAGCAGTACTTC. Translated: CASSLVANSYEQYF. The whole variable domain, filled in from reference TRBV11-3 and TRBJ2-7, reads EAGVVQSPRYKIIEKKQPVAFWCNPISGHNTLYWYLQNLGQGPELLIRYENEEAVDDSQLPKDRFSAERLKGVDSTLKIQPAELGDSAVYLCASSLVANSYEQYFGPGTRLTVT.

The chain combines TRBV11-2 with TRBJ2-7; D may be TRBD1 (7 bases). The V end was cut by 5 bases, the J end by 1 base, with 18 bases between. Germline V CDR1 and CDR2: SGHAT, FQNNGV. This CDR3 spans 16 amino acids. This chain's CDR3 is CASSTKEGAGSYEQYF. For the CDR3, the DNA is TGTGCCAGCAGCACAAAAGAGGGGGCGGGGTCCTACGAGCAGTACTTC. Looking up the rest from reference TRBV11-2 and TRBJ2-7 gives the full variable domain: EAGVAQSPRYKIIEKRQSVAFWCNPISGHATLYWYQQILGQGPKLLIQFQNNGVVDDSQLPKDRFSAERLKGVDSTLKIQPAKLEDSAVYLCASSTKEGAGSYEQYFGPGTRLTVT.

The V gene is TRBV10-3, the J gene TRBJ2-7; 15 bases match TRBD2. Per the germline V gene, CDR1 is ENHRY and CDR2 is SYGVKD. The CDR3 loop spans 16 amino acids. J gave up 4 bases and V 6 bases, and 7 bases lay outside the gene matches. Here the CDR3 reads CAISAGTSGRTYEQYF. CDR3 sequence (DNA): TGTGCCATCAGCGCCGGGACTAGCGGGAGGACGTACGAGCAGTACTTC.

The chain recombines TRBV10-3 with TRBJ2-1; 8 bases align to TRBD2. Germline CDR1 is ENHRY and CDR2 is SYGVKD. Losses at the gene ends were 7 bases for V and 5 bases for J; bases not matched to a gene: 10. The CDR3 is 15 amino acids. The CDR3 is CAINRAGAADNEQFF. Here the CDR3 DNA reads TGTGCCATCAACCGAGCGGGAGCGGCCGACAATGAGCAGTTCTTC.

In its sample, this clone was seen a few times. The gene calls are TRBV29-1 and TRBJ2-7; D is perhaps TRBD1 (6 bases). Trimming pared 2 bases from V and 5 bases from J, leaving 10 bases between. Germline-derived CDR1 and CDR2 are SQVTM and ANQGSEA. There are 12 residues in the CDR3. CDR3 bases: TGCAGCGTTGAACTACGGGACAACGAGCAGTACTTC. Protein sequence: CSVELRDNEQYF.

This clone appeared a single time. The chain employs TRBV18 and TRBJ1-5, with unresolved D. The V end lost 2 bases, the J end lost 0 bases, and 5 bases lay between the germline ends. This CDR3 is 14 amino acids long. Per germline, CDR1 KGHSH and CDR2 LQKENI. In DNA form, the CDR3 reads TGTGCCAGCTCACCAACAGTTAGCAATCAGCCCCAGCATTTT. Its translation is CASSPTVSNQPQHF.

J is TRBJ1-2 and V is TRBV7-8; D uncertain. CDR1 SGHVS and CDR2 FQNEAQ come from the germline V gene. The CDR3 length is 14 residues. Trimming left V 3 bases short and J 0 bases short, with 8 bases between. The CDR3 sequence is CASSFGRANYGYTF. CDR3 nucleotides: TGTGCCAGCAGCTTTGGGAGAGCTAACTATGGCTACACCTTC.

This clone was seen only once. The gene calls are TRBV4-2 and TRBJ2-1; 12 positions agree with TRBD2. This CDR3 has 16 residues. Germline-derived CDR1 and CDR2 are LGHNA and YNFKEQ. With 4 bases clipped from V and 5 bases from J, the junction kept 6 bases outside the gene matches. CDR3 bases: TGTGCCAGCAGCCCCACGACTAGCGGGAGACACAATGAGCAGTTCTTC. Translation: CASSPTTSGRHNEQFF.

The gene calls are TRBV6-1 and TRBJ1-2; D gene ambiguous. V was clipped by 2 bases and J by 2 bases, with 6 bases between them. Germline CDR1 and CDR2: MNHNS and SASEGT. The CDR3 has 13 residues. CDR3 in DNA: TGTGCCAGCAGTGAAACAACAAACTATGGCTACACCTTC. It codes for CASSETTNYGYTF.

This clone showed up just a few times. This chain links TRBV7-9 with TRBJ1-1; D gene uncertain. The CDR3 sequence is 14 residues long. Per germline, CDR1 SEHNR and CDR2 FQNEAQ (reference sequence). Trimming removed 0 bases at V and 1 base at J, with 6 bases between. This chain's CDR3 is CASSLARENTEAFF. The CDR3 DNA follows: TGTGCCAGCAGCTTAGCGCGGGAGAACACTGAAGCTTTCTTT.

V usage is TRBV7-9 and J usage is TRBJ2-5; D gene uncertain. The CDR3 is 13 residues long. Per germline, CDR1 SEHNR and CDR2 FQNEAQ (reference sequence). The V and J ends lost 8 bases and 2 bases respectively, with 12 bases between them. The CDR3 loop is CASQTGRQETQYF. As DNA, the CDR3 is TGTGCCAGCCAAACGGGTCGGCAAGAGACCCAGTACTTC.

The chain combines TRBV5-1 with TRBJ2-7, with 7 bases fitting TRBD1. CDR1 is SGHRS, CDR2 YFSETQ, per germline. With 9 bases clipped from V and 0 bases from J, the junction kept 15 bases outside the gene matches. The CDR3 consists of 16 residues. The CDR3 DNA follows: TGCGCCACCAGACAGGGACCCGGCGTTAGCTCCTACGAGCAGTACTTC. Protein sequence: CATRQGPGVSSYEQYF.

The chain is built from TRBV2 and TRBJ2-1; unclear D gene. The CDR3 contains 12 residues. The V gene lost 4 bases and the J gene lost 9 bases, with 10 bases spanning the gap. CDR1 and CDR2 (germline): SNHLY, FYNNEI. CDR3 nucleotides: TGTGCCAGCAGTGTGATAGCAGCTGAGCAGTTCTTC. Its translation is CASSVIAAEQFF.

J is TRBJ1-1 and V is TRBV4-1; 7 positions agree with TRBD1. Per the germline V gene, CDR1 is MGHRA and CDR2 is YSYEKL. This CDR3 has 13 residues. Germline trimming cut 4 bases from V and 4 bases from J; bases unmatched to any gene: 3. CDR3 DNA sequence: TGCGCCAGCAGCCCGGGACAGCTCACTGAAGCTTTCTTT. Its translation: CASSPGQLTEAFF.

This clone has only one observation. The CDR3 reads CASSQEGPGVAGYNEQFF. As DNA, the CDR3 is TGCGCCAGCAGCCAAGAAGGGCCAGGAGTAGCGGGGTACAATGAGCAGTTCTTC. The chain recombines TRBV4-1 with TRBJ2-1, with TRBD2 identical over 8 bases. Losses at the gene ends were 0 bases for V and 4 bases for J; bases not matched to a gene: 11. This CDR3 comprises 18 residues. CDR1 is MGHRA, CDR2 YSYEKL, per germline.

The CDR3 here is CASSLISGRDTGELFF. Written as DNA, the CDR3 is TGTGCCAGCAGCTTGATAAGCGGGAGAGACACCGGGGAGCTGTTTTTT. This chain uses TRBV5-5 with TRBJ2-2; 8 bases line up with TRBD2. The CDR3 has 16 amino acids. V lost 1 base and J lost 3; bases outside the gene matches: 5. Germline V lookup: CDR1 SGHKS, CDR2 YYEKEE (reference sequence).

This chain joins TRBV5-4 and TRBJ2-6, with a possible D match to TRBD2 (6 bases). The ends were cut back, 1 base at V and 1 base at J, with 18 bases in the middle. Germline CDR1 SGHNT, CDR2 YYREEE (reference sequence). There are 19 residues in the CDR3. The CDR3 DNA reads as TGTGCCAGCAGCTTGTTTCTAGCGAGGTTCGGGTCTGGGGCCAACGTCCTGACTTTC. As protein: CASSLFLARFGSGANVLTF. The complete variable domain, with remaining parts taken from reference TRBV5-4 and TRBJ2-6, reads ETGVTQSPTHLIKTRGQQVTLRCSSQSGHNTVSWYQQALGQGPQFIFQYYREEENGRGNFPPRFSGLQFPNYSSELNVNALELDDSALYLCASSLFLARFGSGANVLTFGAGSRLTVL.

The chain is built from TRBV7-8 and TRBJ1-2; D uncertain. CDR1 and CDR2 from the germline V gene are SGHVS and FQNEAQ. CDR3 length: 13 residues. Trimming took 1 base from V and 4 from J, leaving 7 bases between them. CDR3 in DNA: TGTGCCAGCAGCTTAGATCCCCTCTATGGCTACACCTTC. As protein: CASSLDPLYGYTF.